The T cell receptor beta chain under discussion was sequenced for a study of cytomegalovirus exposure and HLA in healthy donors. Whole-study results and caveats: By a later analysis, the bulk of CMV-associated TCR beta chains appeared HLA-restricted. Sequences of the TCR beta chain were said to predict the HLA-A and HLA-B alleles of most subjects accurately. In vitro assays verified that three CMV-associated chains recognized CMV antigens specifically.

The PCR employed 60 Vbeta primers together with 13 Jbeta primers. The authors' processing: Some 9.9 million shared chains were among around 78 million unique TCR beta chains counted in a later analysis. Sequenced by immunoSEQ multiplex PCR; TCRdb stores in-frame clones only, minus some. For V, J and clone size, that table is used; D and trimming come from the DNA. The clone table shows approximately 47,000 clones, with the ten largest holding about a sixth. On this clone itself: Its antigen remains unidentified.

V lost 3 bases to trimming and J lost 6 bases; unmatched junction nucleotides: 5. This CDR3 is 15 amino acids long. Looked up from germline, CDR1 is LGHNA and CDR2 is YSLEER. The chain carries TRBV4-3 and TRBJ1-6, with TRBD1 matching over 7 bases. Material: PBMCs. The clonotype was recovered from a male donor in good health and CMV-seronegative. Written as DNA, the CDR3 is TGCGCCAGCAGCCAGTCCCGGGACAGTAATTCACCCCTCCACTTT. Amino acid sequence: CASSQSRDSNSPLHF.